This TCR beta chain was sequenced during a study of early T cells in non-severe SARS-CoV-2 infection. CDR3 size: 14 residues. Trimming shortened V by 1 base and J by 6 bases, and 11 bases separated the two germline ends. CDR1 is SGHDT, CDR2 YYEEEE, per germline. TCRdb reprocessed the 5' RACE reads via MiXCR and lists one record per CDR3 protein. The table lists tens of thousands of distinct CDR3 sequences, more than 9% of them singletons, with about 4.4% in the top ten. This clonotype was seen repeatedly, ten times or more. V and J are TRBV5-6 and TRBJ2-1, with D unclear. The source of this sequence is an adult who was a healthcare worker with PCR-confirmed SARS-CoV-2 infection or an uninfected control (not recorded which). The sample was whole blood. The CDR3: CASSLSASFNEQFF. The CDR3 DNA reads as TGTGCCAGCAGCTTGTCGGCTAGTTTCAATGAGCAGTTCTTC. Full variable domain (rest looked up from reference TRBV5-6 and TRBJ2-1): DAGVTQSPTHLIKTRGQQVTLRCSPKSGHDTVSWYQQALGQGPQFIFQYYEEEERQRGNFPDRFSGHQFPNYSSELNVNALLLGDSALYLCASSLSASFNEQFFGPGTRLTVL.